Listed below are T cell receptor beta chains from one sample, sequenced in a study of vaccination and CD4 T cells after COVID-19. What these receptors recognize is not known. TCRdb ran MiXCR on the PCR reads and lists one entry per CDR3 protein. The sample has more than 20,000 distinct CDR3 sequences, about 33% seen once. The material was CD4+ T cells from blood, cultured in vitro, obtained about 7 months after SARS-CoV-2 vaccination. The receptors come from a human donor who had recovered from COVID-19. CDR3s include the opening cysteine and the closing phenylalanine or tryptophan.

j_call,v_call,cdr3_aa
TRBJ2-3,TRBV7-7,CASSLMPTDTQYF
TRBJ2-3,TRBV7-9,CASSLLLAGGSTDTQYF
TRBJ2-3,TRBV20-1,CSARNPSRGDTQYF
TRBJ2-1,TRBV7-2,CASSDRGRPYNEQFF
TRBJ2-1,TRBV9,CASSKGQDYNEQFF
TRBJ2-7,TRBV2,CASSEGPVPVYEQYF
TRBJ2-3,TRBV7-9,CASSRLVDTQYF
TRBJ2-2,TRBV7-2,CASSYGGAGGELFF
TRBJ2-7,TRBV6-8,CASSYSRQGEYSYEQYF
TRBJ1-6,TRBV7-9,CASSFLRAGNSPLHF
TRBJ2-7,TRBV11-2,CASSVTGAPSRYF
TRBJ1-6,TRBV20-1,CSAKPRSYNSPLHF
TRBJ1-1,TRBV6-5,CASSYNRNTEAFF
TRBJ2-2,TRBV4-2,CASSLGGGEVGELFF
TRBJ2-5,TRBV20-1,CSADRGLPLQETQYF
TRBJ1-1,TRBV6-2/TRBV6-3,CASRGRYTEAFF
TRBJ2-7,TRBV18,CASSPRQGASYEQYF
TRBJ1-2,TRBV14,CASSRGVTYGYTF
TRBJ2-5,TRBV12-3/TRBV12-4,CASSLRVGETQYF
TRBJ2-2,TRBV6-5,CASSYNPTGELFF
TRBJ1-1,TRBV7-2,CASSPRGGGSIEAFF
TRBJ1-5,TRBV20-1,CSALPDSNQPQHF
TRBJ1-3,TRBV20-1,CSARARGGSGNTIYF
TRBJ2-7,TRBV5-1,CASRRDSYEQYF
TRBJ2-1,TRBV7-2,CASSLVSGQYNEQFF
TRBJ2-1,TRBV29-1,CSTDGREGGDEQFF
TRBJ2-3,TRBV20-1,CSAEGPPLDTQYF
TRBJ2-1,TRBV7-8,CASSLTGGGYNEQFF
TRBJ1-1,TRBV2,CASNTGNTEAFF
TRBJ1-2,TRBV20-1,CSADKAPRGGYGYTF
TRBJ2-7,TRBV20-1,CSATPGTGIDEQYF
TRBJ1-3,TRBV6-1,CASSLTGFGNTIYF
TRBJ2-3,TRBV20-1,CSAVRGISTDTQYF
TRBJ2-7,TRBV27,CASSAGDRLYEQYF
TRBJ2-5,TRBV20-1,CSARVRLAGGLETQYF
TRBJ2-3,TRBV5-8,CASRTGQGRADTQYF
TRBJ2-3,TRBV20-1,CSAGTSGGGDTQYF
TRBJ2-3,TRBV4-2,CASSQLRLGLASTDTQYF
TRBJ2-5,TRBV7-2,CASSTSRVTQYF
TRBJ2-2,TRBV14,CASSQDWSGELFF
TRBJ2-5,TRBV20-1,CSARDPSLETQYF
TRBJ1-2,TRBV28,CASSFENYGYTF
TRBJ2-6,TRBV7-9,CASRRDSGANVLTF
TRBJ1-1,TRBV7-3,CASSSTGRTEAFF
TRBJ2-3,TRBV5-4,CASSFRGGLDTQYF
TRBJ2-7,TRBV5-1,CASSLGFGTAQYEQYF
TRBJ1-2,TRBV7-6,CASSFGRAGGYTF
TRBJ2-5,TRBV7-2,CASSFLPLETQYF
TRBJ1-6,TRBV6-1,CASSRGQGESPLHF
TRBJ1-2,TRBV6-5,CASSYVEDYGYTF
TRBJ1-5,TRBV7-9,CASSPISDQPQHF
TRBJ2-3,TRBV5-1,CASSIRGGGADTQYF